This T cell receptor beta chain was sequenced in a study of T cells after yellow fever vaccination. This CDR3 region has 16 residues. V dropped 4 bases and J dropped 4 bases, with 18 bases sitting between them. Per germline, CDR1 SEHNR and CDR2 FQNEAQ (reference sequence). From the 5' RACE reads, TCRdb called clonotypes with MiXCR, one entry per CDR3 protein. Among approximately 160,000 distinct CDR3 sequences, about a tenth were seen once, and the ten largest hold approximately 39%. Here the sequenced sample was CD8+ T cells sorted from PBMCs, taken 45 days after the yellow fever booster vaccination. The receptor's source is a young man who received the YFV17D yellow fever vaccine. The chain uses TRBV7-9 and TRBJ2-3, with a possible D match to TRBD2 (5 bases). CDR3 amino acids: CASSSGGIGGPDTQYF. The CDR3 DNA sequence: TGTGCCAGCAGCTCAGGTGGCATTGGAGGCCCAGATACGCAGTATTTT.